This T cell receptor beta chain appears in the sequencing data of a study of blood T cell repertoires in COVID-19. Study-wide background: Both acute and convalescent COVID-19 samples were obtained from the United States, Italy and Spain.

Measured with immunoSEQ multiplex PCR; TCRdb has only the in-frame clones, and not every one. The profile shows 430,000 or so clones, roughly 90% of them singletons. Sequencing was performed on PBMCs or T cells enriched from blood (not recorded which). This clonotype originated in a middle-aged woman who had recovered from COVID-19.

CDR3 loop: CASKRDRVVNIQYF. The CDR3 DNA reads TGTGCCAGCAAACGGGACAGGGTGGTGAACATTCAGTACTTC. The chain joins TRBV6-5 to TRBJ2-4; 9 bases are shared with TRBD1. Germline V lookup: CDR1 MNHEY, CDR2 SVGAGI. The J segment lost 7 bases and the V segment lost 7 bases, leaving 8 bases of the junction unmatched. The length of the CDR3 is 14 residues.